These T cell receptor beta chains were read from a single sample in a study of regulatory T cells in long-lasting Graves disease. Via MiXCR, TCRdb re-called the multiplex PCR reads, giving one row per CDR3 protein. This table has 400,000 or so distinct CDR3 sequences, 20% to 25% appearing once. Here the sequenced sample was peripheral blood mononuclear cells (PBMCs), taken when the disease was refractory, from a patient treated with antithyroid drugs. The receptor source for this set is a female donor with Graves disease. Both conserved end residues are part of each CDR3. The order of the fields is D gene, clone size, CDR3 length, V gene, J gene, CDR3 DNA, CDR3 protein. A D gene is named only where the DNA matches it firmly. Some rows mark clone size as missing; the rest say once, few, many or name a class of expanded clone.

>TRBD1|NA|15|TRBV5-1|TRBJ1-2
TGCGCCAGCAGCCCGGGGACAGGGACAGCCTATGGCTACACCTTC
CASSPGTGTAYGYTF
>TRBD1|NA|13|TRBV6-2/TRBV6-3|TRBJ2-7
TGTGCCAGCAGTTTAACAGGGGGCGTCGAGCAGTACTTC
CASSLTGGVEQYF
>NA|many|12|TRBV30|TRBJ2-7
TGTGCCTGGACTCAACAGCGGTACGAGCAGTACTTC
CAWTQQRYEQYF
>TRBD2|NA|17|TRBV6-1|TRBJ2-5
TGTGCCAGCAGACCGGGACTAGCGGTTATAAACCAAGAGACCCAGTACTTC
CASRPGLAVINQETQYF
>NA|few|15|TRBV30|TRBJ2-5
TGTGCCTCGCACCACCTCGGGCAGGGGCGGGAGACCCAGTACTTC
CASHHLGQGRETQYF
>TRBD1|many|16|TRBV12-3/TRBV12-4|TRBJ1-5
TGTGCCAGCAGTTCACACGTGGGGACAGGGAACCAGCCCCAGCATTTT
CASSSHVGTGNQPQHF
>NA|NA|16|TRBV28|TRBJ2-7
TGTGCCAGCAGTCTGGAGGGGGCGGGTAGGCGCTTCGAGCAGTACTTC
CASSLEGAGRRFEQYF
>TRBD1|NA|16|TRBV9|TRBJ1-2
TGTGCCAGCAGCGTAGGAGGACAGGTTCCCGCTTATGGCTGCACCTTC
CASSVGGQVPAYGCTF
>NA|many|12|TRBV3-1|TRBJ1-1
TGTGCCAGCAGCCAAGTGGGGGATGAAGCTTTCTTT
CASSQVGDEAFF
>NA|NA|13|TRBV25-1|TRBJ1-5
TGTGCCAGCAAGGGGCAATCCAATCAGCCCCAGCATTTT
CASKGQSNQPQHF
>NA|NA|13|TRBV11-2|TRBJ2-3
TGTGCCAGCAGCTTAGATTTTGCAGATACGCAGTATTTT
CASSLDFADTQYF
>NA|NA|13|TRBV29-1|TRBJ2-7
TGCAGCGTGAAAGGGGACCTATCCTACGAGCAGTACTTC
CSVKGDLSYEQYF
>NA|few|14|TRBV6-2/TRBV6-3|TRBJ2-2
TGTGCCAGCAGCAACCTTCAGGGGACCGGGGAGCTGTTTTTT
CASSNLQGTGELFF
>TRBD2|NA|17|TRBV7-2|TRBJ2-7
TGTGCCAGCGGTGGGACTAACGGTGACAGCTACTCCTACGAGCAGTACTTC
CASGGTNGDSYSYEQYF
>NA|NA|19|TRBV3-1|TRBJ2-5
TGTGCCAGCAGCCAAGATCAAAAGGGGACGGGCCCTAAACAAGAGACCCAGTACTTC
CASSQDQKGTGPKQETQYF
>NA|few|17|TRBV7-2|TRBJ2-1
TGTGCCAGCGGGGTGATAGCGCCCGACCGTCGGGGAGGTGAGCAGTTCTTC
CASGVIAPDRRGGEQFF
>TRBD1|many|15|TRBV6-5|TRBJ2-7
TGTGCCAGCAGTTACTCGTCCAGGGGGCCCTACGAGCAGTACTTC
CASSYSSRGPYEQYF
>TRBD1|few|14|TRBV20-1|TRBJ1-4
TGCAGTGCTAGAGATTACAGGGGTAGTGAAAAACTGTTTTTT
CSARDYRGSEKLFF
>NA|many|17|TRBV6-5|TRBJ2-2
TGTGCCAGCAGTTCCTTCCCCGGGAGAGGGAGCACCGGGGAGCTGTTTTTT
CASSSFPGRGSTGELFF
>NA|many|15|TRBV27|TRBJ2-7
TGTGCCAGCAGTTTATCCGGGGACATATTCTACGAGCAGTACTTC
CASSLSGDIFYEQYF
>TRBD2|many|15|TRBV7-2|TRBJ2-2
TGTGCCAGCAGCTTAACTAGCGGGTACACCGGGGAGCTGTTTTTT
CASSLTSGYTGELFF
>TRBD1|few|15|TRBV20-1|TRBJ2-7
TGCAGTGCTAGAGCCACCCAGGGGGCTGACTACGAGCAGTACTTC
CSARATQGADYEQYF
>NA|NA|14|TRBV7-9|TRBJ1-4
TGTGCCAGCAGCTCACAGGCGGACGGTGAAAAACTGTTTTTT
CASSSQADGEKLFF
>TRBD1|many|13|TRBV2|TRBJ1-2
TGTGCCAGCAGTGATGGGACAGGGTTTGGCTACACCTTC
CASSDGTGFGYTF
>NA|NA|13|TRBV9|TRBJ2-7
TGTGCCAGCAGCGTAGCGGGATCCTACGAGCAGTACTTC
CASSVAGSYEQYF
>NA|NA|13|TRBV19|TRBJ1-4
TGTGCCAGTAAACCACAAGGGGGGGAAAAACTGTTTTTT
CASKPQGGEKLFF
>NA|few|18|TRBV12-3/TRBV12-4|TRBJ2-7
TGTGCCAGCAAACCTGGGGGGCCCGGGGGCCCAAGCCCCTACGAGCAGTACTTC
CASKPGGPGGPSPYEQYF
>NA|NA|15|TRBV19|TRBJ1-2
TGTGCCAGTAGTCCATTCGCCGGCCAGGCCTATGGCTACACCTTC
CASSPFAGQAYGYTF
>NA|many|11|TRBV19|TRBJ1-1
TGTGCCACTACAGAGGGCCCTGAAGCTTTCTTT
CATTEGPEAFF
>NA|NA|15|TRBV20-1|TRBJ2-7
TGCAGTGCTAGGGTCGGACTTACTCCCCAGGACGAGCAGTACTTC
CSARVGLTPQDEQYF
>NA|once|15|TRBV5-1|TRBJ2-2
TGCGCCAGCAGCTTTTACACATCGAACACCGGGGAGCTGTTTTTT
CASSFYTSNTGELFF
>NA|many|16|TRBV3-1|TRBJ2-6
TGTGCCAGCAGCCAAGATGTCAGCTCTGGGGCCAACGTCCTGACTTTC
CASSQDVSSGANVLTF
>NA|NA|11|TRBV29-1|TRBJ1-1
TGCATCCCCTCGGGGTCCCCTGAAGCTTTCTTT
CIPSGSPEAFF
>TRBD2|NA|14|TRBV12-3/TRBV12-4|TRBJ2-1
TGTGCCAGCATCCAGGGAGGGCTCTACAATGAGCAGTTCTTC
CASIQGGLYNEQFF
>NA|many|16|TRBV7-2|TRBJ1-1
TGTGCCAGCAGCTTTCCAGTGGTGACGGGGAACACTGAAGCTTTCTTT
CASSFPVVTGNTEAFF
>TRBD1|many|15|TRBV28|TRBJ1-5
TGTGCCAGCAGTCCGTACAGGGGAGAAAATCAGCCCCAGCATTTT
CASSPYRGENQPQHF
>TRBD2|few|15|TRBV15|TRBJ2-7
TGTGCCACCAGCAGAGATCGGCGGGAGGTGGGCGAGCAGTACTTC
CATSRDRREVGEQYF
>NA|NA|13|TRBV5-6|TRBJ1-1
TGTGCCAGCAGGTCGGGCCCAGGTCCTGAAGCTTTCTTT
CASRSGPGPEAFF
>NA|many|13|TRBV11-2|TRBJ1-5
TGTGCCAGCAGCTTATTCAGCAATCAGCCCCAGCATTTT
CASSLFSNQPQHF
>NA|few|13|TRBV13|TRBJ1-1
TGTGCCAGCAGCTTCCCAGGGAAAGCTGAAGCTTTCTTT
CASSFPGKAEAFF
>NA|NA|13|TRBV29-1|TRBJ2-5
TGCAGCGTTGAAGAGGGCGGAAAGGAGACCCAGTACTTC
CSVEEGGKETQYF
>TRBD2|NA|15|TRBV30|TRBJ2-2
TGTGCCTGGAGATCTGTGGGAGGGCCCACCGGGGAGCTGTTTTTT
CAWRSVGGPTGELFF
>TRBD1|many|14|TRBV29-1|TRBJ2-5
TGCAGCGTGAAGGACAGGGGGGTCCAAGAGACCCAGTACTTC
CSVKDRGVQETQYF
>TRBD1|few|16|TRBV4-3|TRBJ2-1
TGCGCCAGCAGCCAAGATGTAGGACAGGGAGTCAATGAGCAGTTCTTC
CASSQDVGQGVNEQFF
>NA|many|11|TRBV11-2|TRBJ2-7
TGTGCCAGCAGGGCGGGGCCCGAGCAGTACTTC
CASRAGPEQYF
>NA|few|13|TRBV28|TRBJ2-5
TGTGCCAGTGCCCTAGGGGGTGGAGAGACCCAGTACTTC
CASALGGGETQYF
>NA|NA|18|TRBV3-1|TRBJ1-2
TGTGCCAGCAGCCAAGTCAAGACCAGGGCTCGAGGGGGCTATGGCTACACCTTC
CASSQVKTRARGGYGYTF
>TRBD1|NA|16|TRBV7-9|TRBJ1-2
TGTGCCAGCAGCGACCTGGGACAGGGGAACGCTTATGGCTACACCTTC
CASSDLGQGNAYGYTF
>NA|many|15|TRBV28|TRBJ2-2
TGTGCCAGCAGTTTAGACGGGGCGGGGACCGGGGAGCTGTTTTTT
CASSLDGAGTGELFF